One sample yielded the 21 T cell receptor beta chains listed below, sequenced in a study of blood T cell repertoires in COVID-19. Repertoires were generated with immunoSEQ multiplex PCR, while TCRdb's copy carries only in-frame clones and drops some. The sample has about 80,000 clones; around 88% are singletons. Specimen: peripheral blood. The receptor source for this set is a woman of 80 years or more with acute or convalescent COVID-19.

The chain couples TRBV9 to TRBJ1-3, with 8 bases that match TRBD1. CDR1 is SGDLS and CDR2 is YYNGEE in the germline V gene. The CDR3 totals 14 residues. V lost 5 bases and J lost 7; bases outside the gene matches: 8. The DNA for the CDR3 is TGTGCCAGCAGTGCAGGACAGGGTCGGAACACCATATATTTT. Translating gives CASSAGQGRNTIYF.

V and J are TRBV9 and TRBJ1-6; tentatively, D is TRBD1 (6 bases). This CDR3 is built from 14 residues. The V gene's germline CDR1 is SGDLS and CDR2 YYNGEE. V was pared by 3 bases and J by 10 bases, with 14 bases between. This CDR3 is CASSEGQSRSPLHF. Here the CDR3 DNA reads TGTGCCAGCAGCGAGGGACAATCAAGGTCACCCCTCCACTTT.

The J gene is TRBJ2-4, the V gene TRBV6-1; 9 bases fit TRBD1. The trim removed 4 bases at V and 2 bases at J, leaving 6 bases unmatched. The germline gives CDR1 MNHNS, CDR2 SASEGT. The CDR3 is 16 residues long. The CDR3 nucleotides read TGTGCCAGCAGTGCCGGGACAGGGTTATCCAAAAACATTCAGTACTTC. Translated: CASSAGTGLSKNIQYF.

The chain is built from TRBV29-1 and TRBJ2-7; D might be TRBD1 (6 bases). Germline V gene data show CDR1 as SQVTM and CDR2 as ANQGSEA. This CDR3 has 13 residues. The V and J ends lost 6 bases and 3 bases respectively, with 15 bases between them. This CDR3 reads CSVGQGSGYEQYF. The CDR3 DNA reads as TGCAGCGTGGGCCAGGGGTCGGGCTACGAGCAGTACTTC.

The V and J genes are TRBV15 and TRBJ2-7, with 7 bases matching TRBD1. Looked up from germline, CDR1 is LNHNV and CDR2 is YYDKDF (reference sequence). There are 13 residues in the CDR3. The V and J ends lost 4 bases and 2 bases, in that order; junction bases with no gene match: 2. CDR3 DNA sequence: TGTGCCACCAGCACAGACAGGGCCTACGAGCAGTACTTC. It translates to CATSTDRAYEQYF.

This clone has just a few counts. The V and J genes are TRBV11-2 and TRBJ1-2; 10 positions agree with TRBD1. The CDR3 length is 15 residues. V shed 5 bases and J 6 bases; nucleotides not matched to a gene: 9. Germline V gene data show CDR1 as SGHAT and CDR2 as FQNNGV. For the CDR3, the DNA is TGTGCCAGCAGCGATCTCAAGGACAGGGGGAATGGCTACACCTTC. Translating it yields CASSDLKDRGNGYTF.

The chain is built from TRBV5-4 and TRBJ1-1; TRBD1 might be the D (6 bases). Between the trimmed V and J ends, which lost 4 bases and 1 base, there was a span of 17 bases. This CDR3 comprises 16 residues. Germline V gene data show CDR1 as SGHNT and CDR2 as YYREEE (reference sequence). CDR3 loop: CASSMDRVRSNTEAFF. CDR3 DNA sequence: TGTGCCAGCAGCATGGACAGAGTCAGGTCGAACACTGAAGCTTTCTTT.

The chain has TRBV5-1 and TRBJ2-7; 7 nucleotides match TRBD1. Germline CDR1 and CDR2: SGHRS and YFSETQ. CDR3 length: 14 residues. V lost 4 bases and J lost 0; bases outside the gene matches: 4. The CDR3 loop is CASSPQGYSYEQYF. DNA of the CDR3: TGCGCCAGCAGCCCACAGGGGTACTCCTACGAGCAGTACTTC. The full variable domain, with the rest looked up from reference TRBV5-1 and TRBJ2-7, is KAGVTQTPRYLIKTRGQQVTLSCSPISGHRSVSWYQQTPGQGLQFLFEYFSETQRNKGNFPGRFSGRQFSNSRSEMNVSTLELGDSALYLCASSPQGYSYEQYFGPGTRLTVT.

The table lists this clone with a count of one. The V call is TRBV27, the J call TRBJ2-7; D is possibly TRBD1 (5 bases). Between the trimmed V and J ends, which lost 4 bases and 0 bases, there was a span of 7 bases. Germline-derived CDR1 and CDR2 are MNHEY and SMNVEV (reference sequence). The CDR3 runs to 13 residues. CDR3 in DNA: TGTGCCAGCAGTTACAGGTCCTCCTACGAGCAGTACTTC. Translating it yields CASSYRSSYEQYF.

With respect to this clone: One junction end disagrees with the germline gene, perhaps due to a read error. The chain links TRBV7-7 to TRBJ2-3, with 8 bases lining up with TRBD2. Germline-derived CDR1 and CDR2 are SSHAT and FNYEAQ (reference sequence). CDR3 size: 15 residues. The CDR3 protein is CASSLGTRGTDTQYF. CDR3 nucleotides: TGTGCTAGCAGCTTAGGGACTAGGGGCACAGATACGCAGTATTTT. The full variable domain, its missing parts supplied by reference TRBV7-7 and TRBJ2-3, is GAGVSQSPRYKVTKRGQDVTLRCDPISSHATLYWYQQALGQGPEFLTYFNYEAQPDKSGLPSDRFSAERPEGSISTLTIQRTEQRDSAMYRCASSLGTRGTDTQYFGPGTRLTVL.

The chain couples TRBV5-1 to TRBJ1-6, with TRBD1 identical over 8 bases. Trimming removed 4 bases from V and 8 bases from J; junction bases left unmatched: 8. Germline lookup yields CDR1 SGHRS and CDR2 YFSETQ. The CDR3 totals 15 residues. CDR3 region: CASSPATGEYSPLHF. The CDR3 bases are TGCGCCAGCAGCCCGGCGACAGGGGAATATTCACCCCTCCACTTT.

The genes are TRBV19 and TRBJ2-1, with 9 bases fitting TRBD2. The CDR3 extends over 15 amino acids. Germline CDR1 and CDR2: LNHDA and SQIVND (reference sequence). Unmatched junction bases numbered 3, after V lost 6 bases and J lost 0 bases. The CDR3 reads CASSVSGSSYNEQFF. In nucleotides, the CDR3 is TGTGCCAGTAGCGTTAGCGGGAGCTCCTACAATGAGCAGTTCTTC.

CDR3 sequence (DNA): TGTGCCAGCAGCGCCTTGACTAGCGGGAGTGAGACCCAGTACTTC. It encodes CASSALTSGSETQYF. The V and J genes are TRBV9 and TRBJ2-5, with TRBD2 identical over 12 bases. CDR1 and CDR2 (germline): SGDLS, YYNGEE. This CDR3 region has 15 residues. Trimming at V came to 3 bases and at J to 5 bases, leaving 5 bases not matched to a gene.

V and J are TRBV5-4 and TRBJ2-2; TRBD2 matches 16 bases. The V gene end was trimmed by 5 bases and the J gene end by 3 bases; junction bases not matched to a gene: 4. Germline CDR1 and CDR2: SGHNT and YYREEE (reference sequence). The length of the CDR3 is 17 residues. In DNA form, the CDR3 reads TGTGCCAGCAGTGCCGGGACTAGCGGGAGGGACACCGGGGAGCTGTTTTTT. Protein sequence: CASSAGTSGRDTGELFF.

This sequence joins TRBV10-1 and TRBJ2-2, with D possibly TRBD1 on 6 matching bases. V was clipped by 2 bases and J by 6 bases, with 16 bases between them. The CDR3 extends over 16 amino acids. Germline V gene lookup returns CDR1 WNHNN and CDR2 SYGVQD (reference sequence). The CDR3 reads CASSEPKTGKPGELFF. The CDR3 bases are TGCGCCAGCAGTGAGCCGAAAACAGGGAAACCCGGGGAGCTGTTTTTT.

The chain has TRBV4-2 and TRBJ1-1; D is possibly TRBD1 (6 bases). There are 15 residues in the CDR3. The germline gives CDR1 LGHNA, CDR2 YNFKEQ. V lost 5 bases, J lost 5 bases, and 18 bases lay in between. The DNA of the CDR3 is TGTGCCAGCAGCGTAGGACGGGGGGCTTGGACTGAAGCTTTCTTT. The encoded protein is CASSVGRGAWTEAFF.

V and J are TRBV5-1 and TRBJ2-7; possibly TRBD1 for D (6 bases). Germline CDR1 is SGHRS and CDR2 is YFSETQ. The V end was cut by 0 bases, the J end by 7 bases, with 8 bases between. The CDR3 sequence is 12 residues long. CDR3 sequence: CASSLGGREQYF. CDR3 coding DNA: TGCGCCAGCAGCTTGGGGGGGCGGGAGCAGTACTTC.

V gene TRBV6-5 combines with J gene TRBJ2-1; D possibly corresponds to TRBD1 (6 bases). The CDR3 is 13 residues long. CDR1 MNHEY and CDR2 SVGAGI come from the germline V gene. V lost 6 bases to trimming and J lost 7 bases, with 13 bases between them. The CDR3 here is CASSRRGKNEQFF. The CDR3 nucleotides are TGTGCCAGCAGCCGCAGGGGTAAGAATGAGCAGTTCTTC.

In its sample, this clone was seen a few times. This chain connects TRBV11-1 to TRBJ2-1, with 11 positions matching TRBD2. Germline V gives CDR1 SGHAT, CDR2 FQDESV (reference sequence). The CDR3 sequence is 15 residues long. After removal of 5 bases from V and 4 bases from J, the junction contained 4 bases not matched to a gene. This chain's CDR3 is CASSPGLAGYNEQFF. The CDR3 nucleotides are TGTGCCAGCAGCCCCGGACTAGCGGGTTACAATGAGCAGTTCTTC. Full variable domain (outside the CDR3, taken from reference TRBV11-1 and TRBJ2-1): EAEVAQSPRYKITEKSQAVAFWCDPISGHATLYWYRQILGQGPELLVQFQDESVVDDSQLPKDRFSAERLKGVDSTLKIQPAELGDSAMYLCASSPGLAGYNEQFFGPGTRLTVL.

The chain carries TRBV9 and TRBJ2-1; 9 bases agree with TRBD2. The CDR3 totals 16 residues. V gave up 0 bases and J gave up 7 bases; unmatched junction bases: 8. Germline V gene data show CDR1 as SGDLS and CDR2 as YYNGEE. The CDR3 region is CASSVGELAGQNEQFF. CDR3 coding DNA: TGTGCCAGCAGCGTAGGGGAGCTAGCGGGACAGAATGAGCAGTTCTTC.

This chain connects TRBV30 to TRBJ2-6; TRBD1 is a possible D gene (5 bases). This CDR3 spans 16 amino acids. The V gene lost 0 bases and the J gene lost 2 bases, with 11 bases spanning the gap. In germline, CDR1 is GTSNPN, CDR2 SVGIG (reference sequence). CDR3 sequence reads: CAWSVRGLAGANVLTF. In DNA, the CDR3 is TGTGCCTGGAGTGTAAGGGGCCTTGCTGGGGCCAACGTCCTGACTTTC.